Shown below are 27 T cell receptor beta chains from a single sample sequenced in a study of T cells expressing NK-cell markers. Each CDR3 protein gets one entry in TCRdb, which reprocessed the 5' RACE reads and gives no DNA. This table lists some 460,000 distinct CDR3 sequences. The source material was blood T cells: a sorted CD56 or NKG2C T cell subset, CD4+ or CD8+ T cells, or bulk PBMC T cells (not recorded which). Every receptor here comes from a woman between 50 and 59 years old in good health.

The CDR3 spells CASSLYQGGNEQFF. The J gene is TRBJ2-1, the V gene TRBV11-3; with no DNA, the TCRdb D assignment of TRBD1 cannot be verified. Per the germline V gene, CDR1 is SGHNT and CDR2 is YENEEA. This CDR3 is 14 amino acids long.

The chain has TRBV3-1 and TRBJ1-2; as DNA is missing, the TRBD1 call by TCRdb cannot be tested. This CDR3 spans 17 amino acids. CDR1 and CDR2 (germline): LGHDT, YNNKEL (reference sequence). The CDR3 protein is CASSPHPGQGSAHGYTF.

The rearrangement links TRBV12-3 or TRBV12-4 to TRBJ2-2; TCRdb indicates TRBD1, and absent DNA this call remains unverified. This CDR3 is built from 14 residues. The CDR3 protein is CASTMGGRVGELFF.

This rearrangement joins TRBV29-1 to TRBJ2-4; there is no DNA to check the TCRdb D call of TRBD2. Germline assignment: CDR1 SQVTM and CDR2 ANQGSEA. The CDR3 covers 14 residues. The CDR3 reads CSGASGLAKNIQYF. The full variable domain, with the rest looked up from reference TRBV29-1 and TRBJ2-4, is SAVISQKPSRDICQRGTSLTIQCQVDSQVTMMFWYRQQPGQSLTLIATANQGSEATYESGFVIDKFPISRPNLTFSTLTVSNMSPEDSSIYLCSGASGLAKNIQYFGAGTRLSVL.

The V and J genes are TRBV19 and TRBJ1-3; TCRdb's assignment of TRBD1 cannot be checked, as there is no DNA. Germline V CDR1 and CDR2: LNHDA, SQIVND (reference sequence). The CDR3 sequence is 14 residues long. CDR3 in amino acids: CASSTPGTGETKYF.

V is TRBV20-1 and J is TRBJ2-7; the D call from TCRdb, TRBD2, cannot be confirmed without DNA. CDR3 length: 17 amino acids. Germline V gene lookup returns CDR1 DFQATT and CDR2 SNEGSKA (reference sequence). CDR3 amino acids: CSALDRGTSGSPHEQYF.

The chain recombines TRBV29-1 with TRBJ1-5. This CDR3 has 12 residues. CDR1 SQVTM and CDR2 ANQGSEA come from the germline V gene. CDR3 sequence reads: CSAKGKDQPQHF.

J is TRBJ2-5 and V is TRBV10-1; the TCRdb call, TRBD2, lacks DNA for checking. Per the germline V gene, CDR1 is WNHNN and CDR2 is SYGVQD (reference sequence). CDR3 size: 17 residues. The CDR3 is CASSGSGGAVHPETQYF.

This sequence joins TRBV6-6 and TRBJ2-7; TCRdb's D gene call, TRBD1, goes unchecked for lack of DNA. Germline-derived CDR1 and CDR2 are MNHNY and SVGAGI (reference sequence). The CDR3 has 13 amino acids. CDR3: CASSYQRQVEQYF.

The chain carries TRBV15 and TRBJ1-5. Per the germline V gene, CDR1 is LNHNV and CDR2 is YYDKDF (reference sequence). The CDR3 extends over 13 amino acids. CDR3 region: CATSERAGGPQHF.

This chain joins TRBV29-1 and TRBJ1-2; the D gene TCRdb calls, TRBD1, cannot be checked with no DNA. CDR1 is SQVTM and CDR2 is ANQGSEA in the germline V gene. CDR3 length: 12 residues. This chain's CDR3 is CSVVGDKGGYTF.

The V call is TRBV9, the J call TRBJ2-5; TCRdb picks TRBD2, but there is no DNA to check that call. The CDR3 contains 14 residues. The germline gives CDR1 SGDLS, CDR2 YYNGEE. The CDR3 loop is CASSRGIIGETQYF.

V and J are TRBV7-7 and TRBJ2-2; TCRdb's assignment of TRBD1 cannot be checked, as there is no DNA. Germline lookup yields CDR1 SSHAT and CDR2 FNYEAQ (reference sequence). The CDR3 is 15 amino acids. CDR3 sequence reads: CASSGTASGTGELFF.

V gene TRBV7-6 combines with J gene TRBJ1-1. This CDR3 comprises 12 residues. Germline values: CDR1 SGHVS, CDR2 FNYEAQ. This CDR3 is CASSRHFTEAFF. Based on the CDR3 plus reference TRBV7-6 and TRBJ1-1, the full variable domain is GAGVSQSPRYKVTKRGQDVALRCDPISGHVSLYWYRQALGQGPEFLTYFNYEAQQDKSGLPNDRFSAERPEGSISTLTIQRTEQRDSAMYRCASSRHFTEAFFGQGTRLTVV.

This rearrangement joins TRBV4-1 to TRBJ2-1. Germline CDR1 MGHRA, CDR2 YSYEKL. This CDR3 region has 14 residues. The CDR3 protein is CASSQVLNNNEQFF.

The rearrangement uses TRBV12-3 or TRBV12-4 and TRBJ1-6; TCRdb calls TRBD1, which cannot be checked without DNA. The CDR3 extends over 13 amino acids. CDR3 sequence reads: CASSRGVGSPLHF.

V gene TRBV24-1 combines with J gene TRBJ2-1; TCRdb gives TRBD1 as the D gene, but with no DNA this cannot be confirmed. Germline loops: CDR1 KGHDR, CDR2 SFDVKD. This CDR3 region has 16 residues. The CDR3 sequence is CATSGGGTPPVDEQFF.

The J gene is TRBJ1-5, the V gene TRBV12-3 or TRBV12-4. This CDR3 contains 13 residues. CDR3 amino acids: CASKLGDLQPQHF.

The rearrangement links TRBV10-3 to TRBJ2-1; TCRdb picks TRBD2, but there is no DNA to check that call. The CDR3 is 12 amino acids. CDR1 and CDR2 from the germline V gene are ENHRY and SYGVKD. The CDR3 sequence is CAIMTSDNEQFF.

The chain has TRBV5-1 and TRBJ2-1; TCRdb returns TRBD2, unconfirmable since there is no DNA. CDR3 length: 15 residues. Germline assignment: CDR1 SGHRS and CDR2 YFSETQ. CDR3 sequence reads: CASSAGLAGVNEQFF.

The chain employs TRBV12-3 or TRBV12-4 and TRBJ2-7; the D gene TCRdb calls, TRBD1, cannot be checked with no DNA. The length of the CDR3 is 14 residues. The CDR3 sequence is CASRRGQAAYEQYF.

This sequence joins TRBV6-6 and TRBJ2-6. The CDR3 contains 16 residues. The germline V gene encodes CDR1 MNHNY and CDR2 SVGAGI (reference sequence). The CDR3 loop is CASSYGFQSGANVLTF.

The gene calls are TRBV4-1 and TRBJ2-5; TCRdb gives TRBD2 as the D gene, but with no DNA this cannot be confirmed. The CDR3 extends over 15 amino acids. Germline V gives CDR1 MGHRA, CDR2 YSYEKL. CDR3 sequence reads: CASSLEASGQETQYF.

V gene TRBV5-1 combines with J gene TRBJ2-2. Per the germline V gene, CDR1 is SGHRS and CDR2 is YFSETQ. CDR3 length equals 16 residues. The CDR3 loop reads CASSPTVISNTGELFF.

CDR3: CASSFGQGHNQPQHF. The V call is TRBV27, the J call TRBJ1-5; absent DNA, TCRdb's TRBD1 call cannot be checked. CDR3 length: 15 amino acids. Germline assignment: CDR1 MNHEY and CDR2 SMNVEV (reference sequence).

The chain combines TRBV5-6 with TRBJ1-1; as DNA is missing, the TRBD1 call by TCRdb cannot be tested. Germline CDR1 is SGHDT and CDR2 is YYEEEE. This CDR3 region has 15 residues. This CDR3 is CASSAGAGGDTEAFF.

The chain links TRBV4-1 to TRBJ2-1; there is no DNA to check the TCRdb D call of TRBD2. CDR3 size: 12 residues. Germline CDR1 MGHRA, CDR2 YSYEKL. CDR3: CASSPTPASRFF.